The rows below give T cell receptor beta chains drawn from one sample of a study of OX40 agonist ivuxolimab in advanced cancers. Libraries were prepared by immunoSEQ multiplex PCR; TCRdb keeps only in-frame clonotypes and omits some of them. This sample carries fewer than 85,000 clones, 80% to 90% of them seen once, and the ten largest clones take 2%. The source was CD4+ or CD8+ T cells sorted from blood, collected in a trial of the OX40 agonist ivuxolimab. These TCRs come from an adult with an advanced solid tumor such as melanoma, head and neck, liver or kidney cancer. CDR3s include the opening cysteine and the closing phenylalanine or tryptophan. D genes are given only for firm matches. Size tells how often a clone was seen (once, few, many) or the class of an expanded clone, and some rows leave it out.

D	V	J	length	size	CDR3	DNA
-	TRBV28	TRBJ1-6	14	-	CASSINTRSSPLHF	TGTGCCAGCAGTATAAACACGCGGAGTTCACCCCTCCACTTT
-	TRBV6-5	TRBJ1-1	13	-	CASTQGRGTEAFF	TGTGCCAGCACACAGGGTCGGGGCACTGAAGCTTTCTTT
-	TRBV5-1	TRBJ2-2	17	-	CASSLVRVGANTGELFF	TGCGCCAGCAGCTTGGTTCGGGTAGGGGCGAACACCGGGGAGCTGTTTTTT
TRBD2	TRBV5-4	TRBJ2-7	15	-	CASSSGGTSSYEQYF	TGTGCCAGCAGCTCCGGGGGGACTAGCTCCTACGAGCAGTACTTC
-	TRBV7-2	TRBJ2-2	14	-	CASSLMRASGELFF	TGTGCCAGCAGCTTAATGCGGGCATCCGGGGAGCTGTTTTTT
-	TRBV7-9	TRBJ1-5	12	-	CASSLQGGPQHF	TGTGCCAGCAGCCTACAGGGAGGCCCCCAGCATTTT
-	TRBV29-1	TRBJ2-1	12	-	CSVVGTPNEQFF	TGCAGCGTTGTTGGGACCCCCAATGAGCAGTTCTTC
-	TRBV7-3	TRBJ2-5	13	-	CASSFKRQETQYF	TGTGCCAGCAGCTTTAAGCGACAAGAGACCCAGTACTTC
-	TRBV5-4	TRBJ1-3	15	-	CASSPQGRSGNTIYF	TGTGCCAGCAGCCCCCAGGGTCGGTCTGGAAACACCATATATTTT
-	TRBV27	TRBJ1-5	17	-	CASSSPRADRSNQPQHF	TGTGCCAGCAGTTCCCCCAGGGCAGACCGTAGCAATCAGCCCCAGCATTTT
TRBD2	TRBV19	TRBJ2-3	15	-	CASSTGGGRTDTQYF	TGTGCCAGTAGTACCGGCGGGGGGCGCACAGATACGCAGTATTTT
-	TRBV7-2	TRBJ1-4	15	-	CASSIGSATNEKLFF	TGTGCCAGCAGCATAGGGTCGGCAACTAATGAAAAACTGTTTTTT
-	TRBV28	TRBJ2-1	11	-	CASSPNNEQFF	TGTGCCAGCAGCCCAAACAATGAGCAGTTCTTC
-	TRBV2	TRBJ2-3	14	-	CATETDTDTDTQYF	TGTGCCACCGAAACAGACACGGACACAGATACGCAGTATTTT
TRBD1	TRBV28	TRBJ1-2	13	-	CASSPPGTGDYTF	TGTGCCAGCAGTCCCCCCGGGACAGGGGACTACACCTTC
TRBD1	TRBV19	TRBJ1-2	14	-	CASSKWDRVDGYTF	TGTGCCAGTAGTAAATGGGACAGGGTCGATGGCTACACCTTC
TRBD1	TRBV2	TRBJ2-7	13	-	CASSRTGGYEQYF	TGTGCCAGCAGCAGGACAGGGGGCTACGAGCAGTACTTC
TRBD2	TRBV7-9	TRBJ2-2	13	-	CASRASGYGELFF	TGTGCCAGCCGGGCTAGCGGGTACGGGGAGCTGTTTTTT
-	TRBV30	TRBJ2-7	13	-	CAWTYSWAYEQYF	TGTGCCTGGACGTACTCCTGGGCCTACGAGCAGTACTTC
-	TRBV5-1	TRBJ2-3	16	-	CASSLAQRTSTDTQYF	TGCGCCAGCAGCTTGGCCCAGAGGACTAGCACAGATACGCAGTATTTT
TRBD1	TRBV6-1	TRBJ2-7	14	-	CASSTDRGDYEQYF	TGTGCCAGCAGTACCGACAGGGGTGACTACGAGCAGTACTTC
TRBD1	TRBV10-3	TRBJ1-5	15	-	CAISLDRGDNQPQHF	TGTGCCATCAGTTTGGACAGGGGGGATAATCAGCCCCAGCATTTT
-	TRBV5-4	TRBJ2-7	15	-	CASSSPAGAGGEQYF	TGTGCCAGCAGCTCCCCCGCGGGGGCTGGGGGGGAGCAGTACTTC
-	TRBV9	TRBJ1-4	15	-	CASSVASGDWEKLFF	TGTGCCAGCAGCGTAGCTTCAGGGGATTGGGAAAAACTGTTTTTT
TRBD1	TRBV7-2	TRBJ1-3	15	-	CASSSNRGTGNTIYF	TGTGCCAGCAGCTCAAACAGGGGGACTGGAAACACCATATATTTT
-	TRBV5-6	TRBJ2-3	16	-	CASSYLLEYPEGTQYF	TGTGCCAGCAGCTACTTATTAGAGTACCCAGAAGGTACGCAGTATTTT
TRBD2	TRBV19	TRBJ2-2	16	-	CASSIGLAGNTGELFF	TGTGCCAGTAGTATCGGACTAGCGGGGAACACCGGGGAGCTGTTTTTT
-	TRBV11-2	TRBJ2-1	15	-	CASSLEGGPYNEQFF	TGTGCCAGCAGCTTAGAAGGGGGTCCATACAATGAGCAGTTCTTC
TRBD1	TRBV7-9	TRBJ2-1	17	-	CASSSTGGRGAYNEQFF	TGTGCCAGCAGCTCAACAGGGGGCAGAGGGGCTTACAATGAGCAGTTCTTC
-	TRBV11-2	TRBJ1-4	19	-	CASSQRVNLLPALNEKLFF	TGTGCCAGCAGCCAACGGGTCAATCTACTCCCAGCCCTAAATGAAAAACTGTTTTTT
-	TRBV18	TRBJ1-3	15	-	CASSPPSLSGNTIYF	TGTGCCAGCTCACCGCCGTCCCTCTCTGGAAACACCATATATTTT
-	TRBV5-4	TRBJ1-1	14	-	CASSFGGRNTEAFF	TGTGCCAGCAGTTTTGGGGGGCGGAACACTGAAGCTTTCTTT
-	TRBV7-2	TRBJ1-3	17	-	CASSLEPPGRSGNTIYF	TGTGCCAGCAGCTTAGAGCCCCCTGGCCGCTCTGGAAACACCATATATTTT
TRBD1	TRBV6-1	TRBJ1-1	15	-	CASIWDRGQVTEAFF	TGTGCCAGCATTTGGGACAGGGGGCAGGTCACTGAAGCTTTCTTT
TRBD2	TRBV7-6	TRBJ2-3	16	-	CASSLDVGGGANTQYF	TGTGCCAGCAGCTTAGACGTTGGCGGGGGGGCTAATACGCAGTATTTT
TRBD1	TRBV5-5	TRBJ1-2	14	-	CASGMSGTGNGYTF	TGTGCCAGCGGGATGAGCGGGACAGGGAATGGCTACACCTTC
-	TRBV30	TRBJ1-4	19	-	CAWSGADAWMTEYYEKLFF	TGTGCCTGGAGTGGGGCAGACGCTTGGATGACAGAATATTATGAAAAACTGTTTTTT
-	TRBV30	TRBJ2-2	14	-	CAWKADGYTGELFF	TGTGCCTGGAAAGCGGATGGATACACCGGGGAGCTGTTTTTT
-	TRBV19	TRBJ1-2	14	-	CASSIPGPSYGYTF	TGTGCCAGTAGTATACCGGGGCCCTCCTATGGCTACACCTTC
TRBD1	TRBV4-3	TRBJ1-2	15	-	CASSQPGTGDYGYTF	TGCGCCAGCAGCCAACCAGGGACAGGGGATTATGGCTACACCTTC
-	TRBV16	TRBJ1-6	15	-	CASSPGSTSDSPLHF	TGTGCCAGCAGCCCTGGGTCAACTTCAGATTCACCCCTCCACTTT
TRBD1	TRBV4-3	TRBJ1-2	16	-	CASSQAIGGQNYGYTF	TGCGCCAGCAGCCAAGCGATAGGGGGACAGAACTATGGCTACACCTTC
-	TRBV2	TRBJ2-7	13	few	CASCIGKGGEQYF	TGTGCCAGCTGTATAGGAAAGGGGGGCGAGCAGTACTTC
-	TRBV7-2	TRBJ1-1	14	-	CASSLGGGGTEAFF	TGTGCCAGCAGCTTGGGTGGGGGCGGTACTGAAGCTTTCTTT
-	TRBV6-5	TRBJ2-7	14	-	CASSPEGSLYEQYF	TGTGCCAGCAGCCCTGAGGGGTCACTATACGAGCAGTACTTC
-	TRBV11-2	TRBJ1-3	14	-	CASSGGVNGNTIYF	TGTGCCAGCAGCGGCGGGGTCAATGGAAACACCATATATTTT
TRBD1	TRBV5-1	TRBJ1-6	13	few	CASSIDRDSPLHF	TGCGCCAGCAGCATTGACAGGGATTCACCCCTCCACTTT
-	TRBV28	TRBJ1-6	14	-	CASSLGQENSPLHF	TGTGCCAGCAGTCTAGGACAAGAAAATTCACCCCTCCACTTT
TRBD2	TRBV5-1	TRBJ2-3	16	few	CASNQDSGGAADTQYF	TGCGCCAGCAACCAAGACAGCGGGGGGGCGGCAGATACGCAGTATTTT
TRBD2	TRBV28	TRBJ2-7	11	-	CASGLAGELYF	TGTGCCAGCGGGCTAGCGGGGGAGTTGTACTTC
-	TRBV7-3	TRBJ1-1	13	-	CASSLTLNTEAFF	TGTGCCAGCAGCTTAACACTGAACACTGAAGCTTTCTTT
-	TRBV5-6	TRBJ1-2	14	few	CASSVDSNSYGYTF	TGTGCCAGCAGCGTAGACAGCAATTCCTATGGCTACACCTTC
-	TRBV5-4	TRBJ2-2	12	-	CASPRPTGELFF	TGTGCCAGCCCCCGGCCCACCGGGGAGCTGTTTTTT
TRBD1	TRBV28	TRBJ1-5	16	once	CASSTGTGGYNQPQHF	TGTGCCAGCAGTACAGGGACAGGGGGCTACAATCAGCCCCAGCATTTT
-	TRBV18	TRBJ2-7	13	-	CASSPSGVYEQYF	TGTGCCAGCTCACCATCGGGGGTCTACGAGCAGTACTTC